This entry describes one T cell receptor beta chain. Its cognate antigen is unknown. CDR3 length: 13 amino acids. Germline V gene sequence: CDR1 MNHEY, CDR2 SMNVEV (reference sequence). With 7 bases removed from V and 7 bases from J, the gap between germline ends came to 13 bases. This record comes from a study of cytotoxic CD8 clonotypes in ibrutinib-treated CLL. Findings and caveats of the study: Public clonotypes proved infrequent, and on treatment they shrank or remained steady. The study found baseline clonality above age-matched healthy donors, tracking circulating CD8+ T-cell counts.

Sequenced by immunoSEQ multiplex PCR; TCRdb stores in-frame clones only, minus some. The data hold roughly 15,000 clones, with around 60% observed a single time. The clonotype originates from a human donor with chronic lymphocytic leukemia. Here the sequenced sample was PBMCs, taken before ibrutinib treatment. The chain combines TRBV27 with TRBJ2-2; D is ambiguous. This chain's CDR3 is CASMLGRVGELFF. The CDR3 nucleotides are TGTGCCAGCATGTTGGGAAGGGTCGGGGAGCTGTTTTTT.